These 16 T cell receptor beta chains share one sample of origin, sequenced in a study of blood T cell repertoires in COVID-19. TCRdb's table, derived via immunoSEQ multiplex PCR, lists solely in-frame clones and lacks some. The sample has roughly 140,000 clones, 75% to 85% seen once. Sequenced: peripheral blood. Receptors were obtained from a woman between 50 and 59 years old with acute or convalescent COVID-19.

The V call is TRBV6-5, the J call TRBJ2-5; D possibly corresponds to TRBD1 (6 bases). V lost 5 bases and J 2 bases, leaving 12 bases between the germline ends. This CDR3 is built from 14 residues. CDR1 is MNHEY and CDR2 is SVGAGI in the germline V gene. The CDR3 reads CASSRTGYQETQYF. In DNA form, the CDR3 reads TGTGCCAGCAGTAGAACAGGGTATCAAGAGACCCAGTACTTC.

This clone was seen only once. The rearrangement joins TRBV7-9 to TRBJ2-1; D perhaps matches TRBD1 (6 bases). V lost 2 bases and J 8 bases, leaving 16 bases between the germline ends. This CDR3 has 15 amino acids. The germline V gene encodes CDR1 SEHNR and CDR2 FQNEAQ (reference sequence). CDR3 sequence reads: CASSLTGTLRYEQFF. The CDR3 DNA reads TGTGCCAGCAGCTTAACAGGGACCCTTCGGTATGAGCAGTTCTTC.

The chain couples TRBV7-9 to TRBJ2-7, with 9 bases aligning to TRBD1. CDR3 size: 14 residues. With 4 bases clipped from V and 5 bases from J, the junction kept 6 bases outside the gene matches. In germline, CDR1 is SEHNR, CDR2 FQNEAQ (reference sequence). The CDR3 nucleotides are TGTGCCAGCAGCTCGGGACAGGGTAACCACGAGCAGTACTTC. Translating gives CASSSGQGNHEQYF.

Only one count was recorded for this clone. This chain connects TRBV9 to TRBJ2-7, with TRBD1 matching 10 bases. CDR1 and CDR2 from the germline V gene are SGDLS and YYNGEE. With V trimmed by 4 bases and J by 3 bases, 10 bases remained unmatched. The CDR3 is made up of 16 amino acids. CDR3: CASSSQGGTGVYEQYF. The DNA of the CDR3 is TGTGCCAGCAGCTCTCAGGGGGGGACAGGGGTCTACGAGCAGTACTTC.

The chain carries TRBV11-1 and TRBJ2-7, with D perhaps TRBD1 (7 bases). Germline V gives CDR1 SGHAT, CDR2 FQDESV (reference sequence). The CDR3 is made up of 14 amino acids. Trimming took off 5 bases at V and 2 bases at J, with 13 bases between the two ends. The CDR3 DNA follows: TGTGCCAGCAGCGAGGCGGGACAGACCTACGAGCAGTACTTC. Amino acid sequence: CASSEAGQTYEQYF.

The chain uses TRBV28 and TRBJ2-7, with 9 bases fitting TRBD1. V lost 8 bases and J lost 6; bases outside the gene matches: 14. Looked up from germline, CDR1 is MDHEN and CDR2 is SYDVKM. CDR3 length equals 15 residues. DNA for the CDR3: TGTGCCAGCGCCATCTGGGACAGGGATTCGGCCGAGCAGTACTTC. It codes for CASAIWDRDSAEQYF. The full variable domain, its missing parts supplied by reference TRBV28 and TRBJ2-7, is DVKVTQSSRYLVKRTGEKVFLECVQDMDHENMFWYRQDPGLGLRLIYFSYDVKMKEKGDIPEGYSVSREKKERFSLILESASTNQTSMYLCASAIWDRDSAEQYFGPGTRLTVT.

This chain connects TRBV7-2 to TRBJ1-2; tentatively, D is TRBD1 (5 bases). The V and J ends lost 1 base and 0 bases respectively, with 9 bases between them. CDR1 SGHTA and CDR2 FQGNSA come from the germline V gene. This CDR3 contains 15 residues. The CDR3 sequence: CASSLVGGANYGYTF. The CDR3 DNA reads as TGTGCCAGCAGCTTAGTGGGGGGGGCTAACTATGGCTACACCTTC.

The rearrangement joins TRBV5-1 to TRBJ2-7; tentative D call: TRBD1 (6 bases). V shed 4 bases and J shed 3 bases, with 17 bases lying between them. The CDR3 is 15 amino acids. Germline V lookup: CDR1 SGHRS, CDR2 YFSETQ. The CDR3 DNA is TGCGCCAGCAGCATCCCCCGGGACACCCGCTACGAGCAGTACTTC. Translating it yields CASSIPRDTRYEQYF.

The gene calls are TRBV5-1 and TRBJ2-7, with 10 bases aligning to TRBD2. The germline CDR1 and CDR2 sequences are SGHRS and YFSETQ. This CDR3 is 16 amino acids long. Unmatched junction bases numbered 3, after V lost 0 bases and J lost 0 bases. CDR3 coding DNA: TGCGCCAGCAGCTTGGCCCCTAGCGGGAGCTCCTACGAGCAGTACTTC. It translates to CASSLAPSGSSYEQYF. The variable domain in full, completed from reference TRBV5-1 and TRBJ2-7, reads KAGVTQTPRYLIKTRGQQVTLSCSPISGHRSVSWYQQTPGQGLQFLFEYFSETQRNKGNFPGRFSGRQFSNSRSEMNVSTLELGDSALYLCASSLAPSGSSYEQYFGPGTRLTVT.

The J gene is TRBJ2-1, the V gene TRBV18, with TRBD2 matching 14 bases. This CDR3 is 15 amino acids long. Germline CDR1 and CDR2: KGHSH and LQKENI. The V segment lost 5 bases and the J segment 9 bases; nucleotides outside the gene matches: 6. CDR3 loop: CASSSTSGGDGEQFF. The CDR3 coding sequence is TGTGCCAGCTCATCGACTAGCGGGGGGGACGGTGAGCAGTTCTTC.

The V call is TRBV4-3, the J call TRBJ2-7; D is possibly TRBD2 (6 bases). V lost 0 bases to trimming and J lost 4 bases, with 10 bases between them. Germline-derived CDR1 and CDR2 are LGHNA and YSLEER. The CDR3 is 14 amino acids. This CDR3 reads CASSQEAGTYEQYF. CDR3 nucleotide sequence: TGCGCCAGCAGCCAAGAAGCAGGGACTTACGAGCAGTACTTC.

V usage is TRBV4-1 and J usage is TRBJ2-3; D is possibly TRBD1 (5 bases). There are 16 residues in the CDR3. V was cut by 1 base and J by 1 base, with 12 bases left in between. CDR1 is MGHRA and CDR2 is YSYEKL in the germline V gene. The CDR3 spells CASSQVGQGGTDTQYF. The DNA of the CDR3 is TGCGCCAGCAGCCAAGTTGGGCAGGGCGGCACAGATACGCAGTATTTT.

This chain joins TRBV13 and TRBJ2-7, with D possibly being TRBD2 (5 bases). Trimming removed 2 bases at V and 3 bases at J, with 17 bases between. Germline values: CDR1 PRHDT, CDR2 FYEKMQ (reference sequence). This CDR3 comprises 16 residues. The chain's CDR3 is CASSLTPGNRDYEQYF. In nucleotides, the CDR3 is TGTGCCAGCAGCTTAACCCCGGGAAATAGGGACTACGAGCAGTACTTC.

This clone was seen a handful of times. The chain couples TRBV11-2 to TRBJ2-1; D may be TRBD2 (7 bases). The CDR3 covers 19 residues. Germline CDR1 SGHAT, CDR2 FQNNGV. Trimming cost V 0 bases and J 0 bases, with 18 bases left between them. Here the CDR3 DNA reads TGTGCCAGCAGCTTAGACTACGCGGCGGGGGACATCTCCTACAATGAGCAGTTCTTC. Translated, it gives CASSLDYAAGDISYNEQFF.

This clone was detected a few times. V and J are TRBV7-2 and TRBJ1-5; no clear D. CDR1 SGHTA and CDR2 FQGNSA come from the germline V gene. V lost 5 bases, J lost 7 bases, and 12 bases lay in between. The CDR3 sequence is 13 residues long. This CDR3 reads CASSPEANQPQHF. CDR3 in DNA: TGTGCCAGCAGCCCGGAGGCGAACCAGCCCCAGCATTTT.

The genes are TRBV5-6 and TRBJ2-3; D may be TRBD1 (5 bases). Trimming shortened V by 1 base and J by 4 bases, and 19 bases separated the two germline ends. The CDR3 runs 17 residues. Germline V CDR1 and CDR2: SGHDT, YYEEEE. The CDR3 reads CASSLPRVSGWADTQYF. The CDR3, as DNA: TGTGCCAGCAGCTTGCCTCGAGTCTCAGGGTGGGCAGATACGCAGTATTTT. Combining the CDR3 with reference TRBV5-6 and TRBJ2-3 gives the whole variable domain DAGVTQSPTHLIKTRGQQVTLRCSPKSGHDTVSWYQQALGQGPQFIFQYYEEEERQRGNFPDRFSGHQFPNYSSELNVNALLLGDSALYLCASSLPRVSGWADTQYFGPGTRLTVL.